This TCR beta chain is from a study of T cells in Graves' hyperthyroidism and ophthalmopathy. At least ten counts were recorded for this clonotype. Its antigen is currently unknown. Study-wide results and limits: From stable hyperthyroidism, ophthalmopathy was set apart by a 13 V-J model.

The investigators amplified TCR beta CDR3 regions from RNA transcripts. When the TCR CDR3 underwent first-round RT-PCR, the HTBI primer set was used. TCRdb fed the multiplex PCR reads into MiXCR, producing one record per CDR3 protein. This table has more than 40,000 distinct CDR3 sequences, about half appearing once. Hyperthyroidism, newly diagnosed and lasting under 2 months, affected patients aged 18 to 65. Any patient presenting with uncontrolled infection, other autoimmune disease, pregnancy or lactation was left out. Sequencing was done on a sample of peripheral blood or thyroid tissue (not recorded which). The TCR was taken from a woman in her fifties or sixties with Graves' hyperthyroidism.

CDR3 sequence: CASSRPDRGIEKLFF. As DNA, the CDR3 is TGCGCCAGCAGCCGACCGGACAGGGGAATTGAAAAACTGTTTTTT. The V and J genes are TRBV4-1 and TRBJ1-4; 9 nucleotides align to TRBD1. V lost 4 bases to trimming and J lost 7 bases; unmatched junction nucleotides: 7. The germline gives CDR1 MGHRA, CDR2 YSYEKL. The CDR3 covers 15 residues.